This T cell receptor beta chain was recovered during a study of Ad26.COV2.S vaccination and SARS-CoV-2 variants. The sample's treatment: around 19 received Ad26.COV2.S at low or high dose, single or two shots; roughly five received placebo; per-sample allocation not given. Vaccine and placebo recipients were sampled on day 63 after the first injection. Based in Boston, the donor was an adult of 18-55 years. The CDR3 is 14 residues long. CDR1 and CDR2 from the germline V gene are SGHDT and YYEEEE. V lost 2 bases, J lost 8 bases, and 1 base stayed unmatched. Sequencing used immunoSEQ multiplex PCR; TCRdb keeps in-frame clones, though not all of them. The sample lists about 350,000 clones; about 88% were seen once.

The clonotype comes from a person between 18 and 60 years old who received the Ad26.COV2.S COVID-19 vaccine or a placebo. The genes are TRBV5-6 and TRBJ1-4, with 12 bases aligning to TRBD1. This specimen was peripheral blood, taken in a trial of Ad26.COV2.S vaccine versus placebo. DNA for the CDR3: TGTGCCAGCAGCTTAGGGACAGGGGGCGAAAAACTGTTTTTT. This gives the protein CASSLGTGGEKLFF.